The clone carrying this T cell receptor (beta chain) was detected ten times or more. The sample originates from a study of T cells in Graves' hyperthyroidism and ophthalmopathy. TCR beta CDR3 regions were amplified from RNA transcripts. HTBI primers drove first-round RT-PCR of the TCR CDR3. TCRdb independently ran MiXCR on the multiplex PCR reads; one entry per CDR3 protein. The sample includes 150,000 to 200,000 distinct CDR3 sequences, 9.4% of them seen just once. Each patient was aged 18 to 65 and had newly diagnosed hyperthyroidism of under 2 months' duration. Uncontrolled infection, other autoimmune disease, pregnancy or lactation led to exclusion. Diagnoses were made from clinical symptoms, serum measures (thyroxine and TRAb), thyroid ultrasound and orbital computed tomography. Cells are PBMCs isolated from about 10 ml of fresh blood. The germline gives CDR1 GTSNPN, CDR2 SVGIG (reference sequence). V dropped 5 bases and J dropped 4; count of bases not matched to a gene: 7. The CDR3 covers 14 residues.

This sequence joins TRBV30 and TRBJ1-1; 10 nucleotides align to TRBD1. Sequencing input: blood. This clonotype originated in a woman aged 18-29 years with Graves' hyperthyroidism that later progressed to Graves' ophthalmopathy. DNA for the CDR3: TGTGCCTGGGGGGACAGGGGAATTTCCACTGAAGCTTTCTTT. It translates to CAWGDRGISTEAFF. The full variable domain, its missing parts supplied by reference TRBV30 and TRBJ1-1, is SQTIHQWPATLVQPVGSPLSLECTVEGTSNPNLYWYRQAAGRGLQLLFYSVGIGQISSEVPQNLSASRPQDRQFILSSKKLLLSDSGFYLCAWGDRGISTEAFFGQGTRLTVV.